This T cell receptor beta chain was sequenced in a study of blood T cell repertoires in COVID-19. At the level of the study: Samples taken during acute and convalescent COVID-19 were collected in the United States, Italy and Spain. PBMCs, B-cell-depleted T cells, or T cells provided the cDNA or gDNA that made up the material.

Original handling: Amplification of reference gene primers provided the estimated nucleated cell counts. TCRdb's table, derived via immunoSEQ multiplex PCR, lists solely in-frame clones and lacks some. That table supplies the V and J calls and clone size; D and trimming were determined from the DNA. The sample gives 200,000 or so clones, nearly 90% of which show up once; roughly 6% is in the top ten. Trimming pared 5 bases from V and 6 bases from J, leaving 10 bases between. This CDR3 contains 13 residues. The V gene's germline CDR1 is SGHNT and CDR2 YENEEA. This chain connects TRBV11-3 to TRBJ2-2; D possibly corresponds to TRBD2 (6 bases). Sequencing input: peripheral blood. The TCR originated in a woman aged 40 to 50 who had recovered from COVID-19. CDR3 residues: CASSPRGSGELFF. CDR3 bases: TGTGCCAGCAGCCCTCGGGGGTCCGGGGAGCTGTTTTTT. Using reference TRBV11-3 and TRBJ2-2 for the parts outside the CDR3, the full variable domain is EAGVVQSPRYKIIEKKQPVAFWCNPISGHNTLYWYLQNLGQGPELLIRYENEEAVDDSQLPKDRFSAERLKGVDSTLKIQPAELGDSAVYLCASSPRGSGELFFGEGSRLTVL.